One and the same sample provided the 10 T cell receptor beta chains below, sequenced in a study of blood T cell repertoires in COVID-19. Method: immunoSEQ multiplex PCR; TCRdb's copy keeps in-frame clones and lacks some. The sample has 25,000 to 30,000 clones, around four fifths seen once. The sequenced sample was peripheral blood. The receptors originated from a man in his sixties or seventies with acute or convalescent COVID-19.

The J gene is TRBJ2-5, the V gene TRBV18; TRBD2 aligns across 7 bases. Germline V gives CDR1 KGHSH, CDR2 LQKENI. J lost 1 base, V lost 3 bases, and 5 bases had no gene match. This CDR3 comprises 15 residues. In nucleotides, the CDR3 is TGTGCCAGCTCACCCGATGCTAGCGGCCAAGAGACCCAGTACTTC. Protein sequence: CASSPDASGQETQYF. Full variable domain (missing parts from reference TRBV18 and TRBJ2-5): NAGVMQNPRHLVRRRGQEARLRCSPMKGHSHVYWYRQLPEEGLKFMVYLQKENIIDESGMPKERFSAEFPKEGPSILRIQQVVRGDSAAYFCASSPDASGQETQYFGPGTRLLVL.

CDR3 coding DNA: TGTGCCACCAGTGAGGACAGGGGGAGTGGCGGGGAGCTGTTTTTT. Its protein product is CATSEDRGSGGELFF. The chain uses TRBV24-1 and TRBJ2-2, with 10 bases lining up with TRBD1. This CDR3 spans 15 amino acids. Germline V lookup: CDR1 KGHDR, CDR2 SFDVKD. With 4 bases clipped from V and 7 bases from J, the junction kept 5 bases outside the gene matches.

The V call is TRBV27, the J call TRBJ2-1; TRBD2 matches at 10 bases. Germline-derived CDR1 and CDR2 are MNHEY and SMNVEV (reference sequence). The length of the CDR3 is 17 residues. After removal of 10 bases from V and 0 bases from J, the junction contained 12 bases not matched to a gene. In nucleotides, the CDR3 is TGTGCCATCGCGGGTAGCGGGAGGCCGAGCTCCTACAATGAGCAGTTCTTC. Its translation is CAIAGSGRPSSYNEQFF.

The gene calls are TRBV7-9 and TRBJ1-1, with 8 positions matching TRBD1. Germline loops: CDR1 SEHNR, CDR2 FQNEAQ (reference sequence). The trim removed 4 bases at V and 0 bases at J, leaving 4 bases unmatched. This CDR3 has 15 amino acids. The CDR3: CASSWGTGVNTEAFF. CDR3 DNA sequence: TGTGCCAGCAGCTGGGGGACAGGCGTGAACACTGAAGCTTTCTTT.

V usage is TRBV6-6 and J usage is TRBJ1-2; maybe TRBD1 (6 bases). Trimming took off 2 bases at V and 8 bases at J, with 21 bases between the two ends. The CDR3 consists of 16 residues. In germline, CDR1 is MNHNY, CDR2 SVGAGI (reference sequence). This CDR3 is CASSYTRDKPSEGYTF. The DNA of the CDR3 is TGTGCCAGCAGTTACACTCGGGACAAGCCTTCCGAAGGCTACACCTTC.

This sequence joins TRBV9 and TRBJ1-1; D gene ambiguous. The CDR3 is 15 residues long. Trimming took 4 bases from V and 2 from J, leaving 15 bases between them. CDR1 is SGDLS and CDR2 is YYNGEE in the germline V gene. The CDR3 bases are TGTGCCAGCAGCTTCCCCCCCACAGCAAACACTGAAGCTTTCTTT. It yields the protein CASSFPPTANTEAFF. Full variable domain (outside the CDR3, taken from reference TRBV9 and TRBJ1-1): DSGVTQTPKHLITATGQRVTLRCSPRSGDLSVYWYQQSLDQGLQFLIQYYNGEERAKGNILERFSAQQFPDLHSELNLSSLELGDSALYFCASSFPPTANTEAFFGQGTRLTVV.

The CDR3 sequence: CATQGGLQEKLFF. Here the CDR3 DNA reads TGTGCCACCCAGGGGGGTCTACAGGAAAAACTGTTTTTT. The gene calls are TRBV11-2 and TRBJ1-4, with 7 bases identical to TRBD1. This CDR3 region has 13 residues. V trimming: 10 bases; J trimming: 8 bases; junction bases outside the gene matches: 10. Germline CDR1 and CDR2: SGHAT and FQNNGV.

This chain joins TRBV28 and TRBJ2-2, with 8 positions matching TRBD2. V dropped 6 bases and J dropped 0; count of bases not matched to a gene: 6. CDR3 length: 16 residues. CDR1 and CDR2 (germline): MDHEN, SYDVKM. CDR3 bases: TGTGCCAGCAGAATAGCGGGGAGCGCGAACACCGGGGAGCTGTTTTTT. Its translation is CASRIAGSANTGELFF. The whole variable domain, remainder taken from reference TRBV28 and TRBJ2-2, is DVKVTQSSRYLVKRTGEKVFLECVQDMDHENMFWYRQDPGLGLRLIYFSYDVKMKEKGDIPEGYSVSREKKERFSLILESASTNQTSMYLCASRIAGSANTGELFFGEGSRLTVL.

This clone came up once. The chain uses TRBV12-3 or TRBV12-4 and TRBJ2-1; 8 nucleotides match TRBD1. Unmatched junction bases numbered 9, after V lost 7 bases and J lost 13 bases. This CDR3 has 12 residues. Written as DNA, the CDR3 is TGTGCCAGCATCCTCAATGGACAGGGACAGTTCTTC. Amino acids: CASILNGQGQFF.

The V and J genes are TRBV5-8 and TRBJ2-7; tentatively, D is TRBD2 (5 bases). The CDR3 runs 13 residues. The ends were cut back, 5 bases at V and 3 bases at J, with 12 bases in the middle. CDR1 is SGHTS and CDR2 is YDEGEE in the germline V gene. The chain's CDR3 is CASRSGLNYEQYF. Here the CDR3 DNA reads TGTGCCAGCAGGAGCGGCCTTAACTACGAGCAGTACTTC.